The 4 T cell receptor beta chains given below trace back to one sample, sequenced in a study of control samples from healthy donors and cancer patients. TCRdb's copy holds only in-frame clones and misses some; the assay was immunoSEQ multiplex PCR. The top ten clones hold about 3% of a sample with some 65,000 clones, approximately 84% of them seen once. Input material: PBMCs. The source is a woman in her forties or fifties with lung cancer.

The rearrangement uses TRBV7-2 and TRBJ2-5, with 8 bases that match TRBD2. The CDR3 is 14 residues long. J was trimmed by 2 bases and V by 4 bases; bases with no gene match: 3. The germline gives CDR1 SGHTA, CDR2 FQGNSA. For the CDR3, the DNA is TGTGCCAGCAGCTCGGGACTAGGGCAAGAGACCCAGTACTTC. It translates to CASSSGLGQETQYF.

The chain carries TRBV29-1 and TRBJ1-5; no clear D. V dropped 8 bases and J dropped 0 bases, with 8 bases sitting between them. The CDR3 has 12 residues. Germline CDR1 reads SQVTM; CDR2 reads ANQGSEA. The CDR3 sequence is CSSQYSNQPQHF. The CDR3 nucleotides are TGCAGCAGCCAATATAGCAATCAGCCCCAGCATTTT.

This clone was detected only once. The rearrangement joins TRBV9 to TRBJ1-2, with D possibly matching TRBD1 (6 bases). V lost 4 bases and J lost 1, with 17 bases in between. The CDR3 length is 16 residues. Per germline, CDR1 SGDLS and CDR2 YYNGEE. The CDR3 coding sequence is TGTGCCAGCAGCCCAAGGGGGGAGAGGGGTAACTATGGCTACACCTTC. It yields the protein CASSPRGERGNYGYTF.

The V call is TRBV5-1, the J call TRBJ2-7; 7 bases are shared with TRBD1. V lost 2 bases to trimming and J lost 1 base; unmatched junction nucleotides: 6. Germline V gene lookup returns CDR1 SGHRS and CDR2 YFSETQ. This CDR3 spans 15 amino acids. In DNA, the CDR3 is TGCGCCAGCAGCTTCCTGACAGGGATATCCTACGAGCAGTACTTC. Translating gives CASSFLTGISYEQYF. The whole variable domain, remainder taken from reference TRBV5-1 and TRBJ2-7, is KAGVTQTPRYLIKTRGQQVTLSCSPISGHRSVSWYQQTPGQGLQFLFEYFSETQRNKGNFPGRFSGRQFSNSRSEMNVSTLELGDSALYLCASSFLTGISYEQYFGPGTRLTVT.